A selection of T cell receptor beta chains follows, all from one sample in a study of shared clonotypes between healthy human individuals. Clones were read by immunoSEQ multiplex PCR, and TCRdb kept only the in-frame ones, dropping some. Of millions of clones in the sample, 93% were seen once. Sequenced sample: naive CD8+ T cells from PBMCs. Receptors were obtained from a man younger than 30 in good health. Some clones in this sample may be carry-over from other donors' samples. Both conserved end residues are part of each CDR3.

v_gene	j_gene	CDR3aa
TRBV6-1	TRBJ2-3	CASSGWTGSTDTQYF
TRBV29-1	TRBJ2-1	CSAERSGRRNEQFF
TRBV13	TRBJ2-7	CASSFFAQYEQYF
TRBV7-6	TRBJ2-7	CASSLEAANSYEQYF
TRBV5-1	TRBJ2-6	CASSEVRQRPSTGANVLTF
TRBV28	TRBJ2-3	CASSSPLEGLNTDTQYF
TRBV19	TRBJ1-2	CASSITAGYSYGYTF
TRBV28	TRBJ2-7	CASRRVAGSSYEQYF
TRBV2	TRBJ2-1	CASSENWGGSYNEQFF
TRBV7-9	TRBJ1-1	CASSPGRGRALNTEAFF
TRBV5-1	TRBJ2-7	CATNPLRQGAGEQYF
TRBV10-3	TRBJ1-2	CAISADRGYYGYTF
TRBV6-5	TRBJ2-2	CASSLGQGGYGELFF
TRBV15	TRBJ2-5	CATSRSSGKYQETQYF
TRBV5-6	TRBJ1-1	CASSTGTENTEAFF
TRBV7-6	TRBJ2-5	CASSSRATAQETQYF
TRBV9	TRBJ2-1	CASSVDGSPYNEQFF
TRBV11-2	TRBJ1-3	CASSLIGVGNTIYF
TRBV28	TRBJ2-1	CASILAGGSPEQFF
TRBV27	TRBJ2-2	CASSPRLAGAAGELFF
TRBV5-5	TRBJ1-1	CASRDRGTEAFF
TRBV2	TRBJ2-4	CASSGTGNIWLNIQYF
TRBV11-2	TRBJ2-1	CASSLGLPVGNEQFF
TRBV19	TRBJ2-7	CASSTGEGTREQYF
TRBV9	TRBJ2-7	CASGAGTSGYEQYF
TRBV4-2	TRBJ1-4	CASSQGRTIEKLFF
TRBV29-1	TRBJ2-3	CSVSTSYDTQYF
TRBV7-9	TRBJ2-1	CASSSGTSGHEQFF
TRBV7-9	TRBJ2-2	CASSLRDNPAGELFF
TRBV9	TRBJ2-2	CASSGTGTGELFF
TRBV10-2	TRBJ2-7	CASREQGSSYYEQYF
TRBV28	TRBJ2-2	CASSQLRSTGELFF
TRBV14	TRBJ1-2	CASSQGRNYGYTF
TRBV15	TRBJ2-2	CATSRDGSGAGELFF
TRBV19	TRBJ1-1	CASSYRGPNTEAFF
TRBV6-6	TRBJ2-1	CASSPLNSAIWDEQFF
TRBV4-1	TRBJ2-1	CASSQLSSGTYEQFF
TRBV5-6	TRBJ1-2	CASSLQYSVYGYTF
TRBV5-1	TRBJ2-1	CASVLDRAHEQFF
TRBV9	TRBJ2-3	CASSVARYRTDTQYF